The TCR beta chain described here comes from a study of T cell clones after liver transplantation. The assay was immunoSEQ multiplex PCR, and TCRdb's table has in-frame clones only and misses some. The sample contains 55,000 to 80,000 clones, 90% of which appear only once. This clone was detected many times. The receptor was derived from a human donor who received a liver transplant. This specimen consisted of CD4+ T cells from blood, obtained before liver transplant.

The CDR3 region has the DNA TGTGCCAGTAGTACCTCGGACAGGGAAGGCCACATTCAGTACTTC. It yields the protein CASSTSDREGHIQYF. The V gene is TRBV19, the J gene TRBJ2-4; TRBD1 matches at 8 bases. V gave up 4 bases and J gave up 8 bases; unmatched junction bases: 10. Germline loops: CDR1 LNHDA, CDR2 SQIVND (reference sequence). This CDR3 region has 15 residues.